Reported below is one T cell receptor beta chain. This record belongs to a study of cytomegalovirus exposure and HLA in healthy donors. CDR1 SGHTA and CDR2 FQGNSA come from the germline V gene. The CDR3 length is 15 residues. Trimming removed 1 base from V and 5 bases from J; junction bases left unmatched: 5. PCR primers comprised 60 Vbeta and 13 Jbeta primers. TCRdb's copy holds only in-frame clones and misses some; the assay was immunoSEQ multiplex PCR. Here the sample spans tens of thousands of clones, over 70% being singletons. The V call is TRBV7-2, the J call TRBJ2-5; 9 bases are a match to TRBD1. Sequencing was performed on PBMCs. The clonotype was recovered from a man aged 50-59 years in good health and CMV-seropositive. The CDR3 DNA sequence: TGTGCCAGCAGCTTAGGAACAGGGGGCGGGGAGACCCAGTACTTC. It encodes CASSLGTGGGETQYF.